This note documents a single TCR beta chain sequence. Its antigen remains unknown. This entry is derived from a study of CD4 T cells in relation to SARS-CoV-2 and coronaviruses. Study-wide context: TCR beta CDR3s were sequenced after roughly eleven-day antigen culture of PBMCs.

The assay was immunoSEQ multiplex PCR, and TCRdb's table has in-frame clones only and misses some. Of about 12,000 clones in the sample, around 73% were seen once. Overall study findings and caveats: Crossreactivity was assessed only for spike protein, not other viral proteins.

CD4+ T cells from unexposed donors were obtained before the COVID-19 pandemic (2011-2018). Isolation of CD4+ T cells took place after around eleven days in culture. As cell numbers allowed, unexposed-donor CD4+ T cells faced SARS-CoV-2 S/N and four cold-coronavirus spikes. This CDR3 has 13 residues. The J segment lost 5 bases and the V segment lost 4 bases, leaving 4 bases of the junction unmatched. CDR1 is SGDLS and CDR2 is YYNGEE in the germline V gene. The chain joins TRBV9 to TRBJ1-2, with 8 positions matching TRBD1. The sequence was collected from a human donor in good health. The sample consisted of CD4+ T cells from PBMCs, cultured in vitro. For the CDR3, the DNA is TGTGCCAGCAGCCTCGGGACAGGATATGGCTACACCTTC. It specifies CASSLGTGYGYTF.